This T cell receptor (beta chain) is from a study of Ad26.COV2.S vaccination and SARS-CoV-2 variants. Study-wide results and limits: Comparability of non-spike TCR breadth was observed across vaccine and placebo recipients. Placebo recipients had lower spike-specific TCR breadth than vaccine recipients. An underestimation of total T cell responses may have resulted from the TCR breadth and depth analyses.

About this clone itself: Antigen specificity is unknown.

Germline CDR1 reads MNHEY; CDR2 reads SVGAGI. The CDR3 consists of 15 residues. Unmatched junction bases numbered 7, after V lost 2 bases and J lost 8 bases. The table came from immunoSEQ multiplex PCR; TCRdb's copy has only in-frame clones and leaves some out. Seen here are around 420,000 clones, over 75% observed once, and the top ten hold 3.6%. Indicated treatment: about 20 received Ad26.COV2.S at low or high dose, single or two shots; roughly 5 received placebo; per-sample allocation not given. Day 63 after the first injection of vaccine or placebo was the sampling time. Donation came from an adult in Boston who was aged 18-55 years.

This TCR was recovered from a person aged 18-60 years who received the Ad26.COV2.S COVID-19 vaccine or a placebo. This sample comprised peripheral blood, obtained in a trial of Ad26.COV2.S vaccine versus placebo. The genes are TRBV6-5 and TRBJ2-1; 9 positions agree with TRBD2. CDR3 nucleotides: TGTGCCAGCAGTTACGGAGCGGGGGGCGCGGATGAGCAGTTCTTC. It yields the protein CASSYGAGGADEQFF.